This TCR beta chain was documented in a study of T cells after yellow fever vaccination. At the level of the study: Each low-cell-number fraction was prepared by means of SMART-Seq v4 Ultra Low Input. Overall study findings and caveats: Most clones from primary vaccination resurfaced after the booster (around 95% CD4, around 90% CD8). Some clonotypes were seen in both the CD4 and the CD8 compartments. These made up a small share and likely arose from convergent recombination.

A process of 5'RACE template switching, which added a universal primer site and UMIs, was used to make TCR cDNA. One entry per CDR3 protein, called by TCRdb with MiXCR from the 5' RACE reads. Of 200,000 to 300,000 distinct CDR3 sequences detected, 13% appear once; the ten largest clones hold approximately 0.49%. V shed 4 bases, J shed 4 bases, and the junction held 2 bases outside the gene matches. This CDR3 has 16 amino acids. Per germline, CDR1 MNHNS and CDR2 SASEGT. This clonotype came up a few times. The antigen is unknown. The rearrangement joins TRBV6-1 to TRBJ2-1; 15 bases map to TRBD2. This receptor was obtained from a man younger than 45 who received the YFV17D yellow fever vaccine. This material consisted of CD4+ T cells sorted from PBMCs, taken 45 days after the yellow fever booster vaccination. The CDR3 sequence is CASSGTSGRGYNEQFF. The CDR3 DNA follows: TGTGCCAGCAGTGGGACTAGCGGGAGGGGGTACAATGAGCAGTTCTTC.